This T cell receptor beta chain was captured by sequencing in a study of cytomegalovirus exposure and HLA in healthy donors. Points from the study as a whole: Cytomegalovirus association was listed for 150 or so TCR beta chains. It was found in a later analysis that first-cohort TCR clusters tended to co-occur in the 90 to 150 validation repertoires.

The length of the CDR3 is 16 residues. Germline CDR1 SGHRS, CDR2 YFSETQ. Germline trimming cut 4 bases from V and 0 bases from J; bases unmatched to any gene: 2. These donors were members of the approximately 120-subject validation cohort, a group separate from the approximately 680-subject first cohort. Measured with immunoSEQ multiplex PCR; TCRdb has only the in-frame clones, and not every one. The top ten clones hold roughly 0.83% of a sample with about 360,000 clones, roughly 89% of them seen once. Turning to this clone: Its target is not known.

The receptor comes from a woman aged 18-29 years in good health and CMV-seronegative. This rearrangement joins TRBV5-1 to TRBJ2-3, with TRBD2 matching 13 bases. Material for sequencing was PBMCs. The CDR3, as DNA: TGCGCCAGCAGCCTGGGACTAGCGGGAAGCACAGATACGCAGTATTTT. Its protein product is CASSLGLAGSTDTQYF.